The 10 T cell receptor beta chains presented below share a single source sample, sequenced in a study of cytomegalovirus exposure and HLA in healthy donors. Method: immunoSEQ multiplex PCR; TCRdb's copy keeps in-frame clones and lacks some. The data contain 120,000 or so clones, roughly 90% of them singletons. Sequenced material: PBMCs. These receptors originate from a man aged 30 to 45 in good health and CMV-seronegative.

The rearrangement links TRBV4-3 to TRBJ2-3, with 9 bases lining up with TRBD2. The CDR3 loop spans 17 amino acids. The germline CDR1 and CDR2 sequences are LGHNA and YSLEER. J was trimmed by 4 bases and V by 0 bases; bases with no gene match: 8. CDR3 sequence reads: CASSQDGRREGPDTQYF. Here the CDR3 DNA reads TGCGCCAGCAGCCAAGATGGGAGGCGGGAGGGGCCAGATACGCAGTATTTT.

The chain couples TRBV30 to TRBJ2-7, with D perhaps matching TRBD1 (6 bases). The CDR3 consists of 18 residues. Germline CDR1 reads GTSNPN; CDR2 reads SVGIG (reference sequence). V was shortened by 5 bases and J by 6 bases, with 32 bases between the two germline ends. CDR3 residues: CAWGGPLRGWGRAGEQYF. The CDR3 DNA reads as TGTGCCTGGGGCGGACCCCTCAGGGGATGGGGGAGAGCCGGCGAGCAGTACTTC.

The V call is TRBV11-2, the J call TRBJ1-1, with a possible D match to TRBD1 (5 bases). Trimming left V 0 bases short and J 9 bases short, with 14 bases between. The germline V gene has CDR1 SGHAT and CDR2 FQNNGV. CDR3 length: 14 amino acids. The CDR3 here is CASSLEYFDRQAFF. The DNA of the CDR3 is TGTGCCAGCAGCTTAGAATATTTTGACAGACAAGCTTTCTTT.

The rearrangement uses TRBV7-9 and TRBJ1-4; D is perhaps TRBD1 (5 bases). The germline gives CDR1 SEHNR, CDR2 FQNEAQ (reference sequence). V was clipped by 5 bases and J by 8 bases, with 18 bases between them. The CDR3 spans 15 residues. The CDR3 protein is CASSPGSGSWEKLFF. The DNA for the CDR3 is TGTGCCAGCAGCCCTGGGTCAGGGTCTTGGGAAAAACTGTTTTTT.

This clone showed up just a few times. The rearrangement joins TRBV7-9 to TRBJ1-1, with D perhaps TRBD1 (5 bases). The CDR3 runs to 14 residues. In germline, CDR1 is SEHNR, CDR2 FQNEAQ (reference sequence). Between the trimmed V and J ends, which lost 0 bases and 1 base, there was a span of 6 bases. The CDR3 sequence: CASSLAQGNTEAFF. CDR3 coding DNA: TGTGCCAGCAGCTTAGCTCAGGGGAACACTGAAGCTTTCTTT.

The chain combines TRBV7-9 with TRBJ1-3, with D perhaps TRBD1 (5 bases). V was cut by 1 base and J by 1 base, with 11 bases left in between. Germline CDR1 and CDR2: SEHNR and FQNEAQ (reference sequence). This CDR3 is built from 16 residues. The CDR3 bases are TGTGCCAGCAGCTTAGTTCAAGGGGATTCTGGAAACACCATATATTTT. This codes for CASSLVQGDSGNTIYF.

This sequence joins TRBV29-1 and TRBJ2-1, with D uncertain. V was pared by 6 bases and J by 3 bases, with 3 bases between. Per germline, CDR1 SQVTM and CDR2 ANQGSEA. The CDR3 is 10 residues long. CDR3 nucleotide sequence: TGCAGCGTCCACTACAATGAGCAGTTCTTC. Amino acid sequence: CSVHYNEQFF.

The V call is TRBV6-1, the J call TRBJ1-1; D unresolved. There are 13 residues in the CDR3. Germline CDR1 MNHNS, CDR2 SASEGT. Trimming removed 8 bases from V and 2 bases from J, with 12 bases in between. The CDR3 sequence: CASLVRGNTEAFF. Here the CDR3 DNA reads TGTGCCAGCTTGGTACGGGGTAACACTGAAGCTTTCTTT.

CDR3 loop: CSVEPQGNTEAFF. The CDR3 DNA follows: TGCAGCGTTGAACCCCAGGGGAACACTGAAGCTTTCTTT. This chain connects TRBV29-1 to TRBJ1-1, with D possibly being TRBD1 (5 bases). The length of the CDR3 is 13 residues. Trimming removed 2 bases at V and 1 base at J, with 8 bases between. CDR1 and CDR2 (germline): SQVTM, ANQGSEA.

The chain couples TRBV12-5 to TRBJ2-1; TRBD2 aligns across 8 bases. The CDR3 has 15 amino acids. The germline V gene has CDR1 LGHNT and CDR2 FRNRAP. Trimming cost V 0 bases and J 12 bases; bases outside gene matches: 10. In DNA form, the CDR3 reads TGTGCTAGTGGTTTGGTACTCGTAGAGGCGGGAGGGCAGTTCTTC. As protein: CASGLVLVEAGGQFF.